This T cell receptor beta chain was captured by sequencing in a study of human T cells and chemical hapten exposure. TCRdb independently ran MiXCR on the RACE reads; one entry per CDR3 protein. Of 270,000 or so distinct CDR3 sequences in the sample, roughly 7.7% were seen once. This CDR3 has 15 amino acids. Germline assignment: CDR1 SEHNR and CDR2 FQNEAQ (reference sequence). V was cut by 4 bases and J by 8 bases, with 17 bases left in between. This clonotype was picked up a small number of times. Time point of the sample: pre-sensitization, week 0. Indicated treatment: therapeutic diphenylcyclopropenone sensitization with weekly scalp DPC.

The sequence was obtained from a young man with alopecia areata. Some clones in this sample may be carry-over from other donors' samples. This specimen was whole blood, taken in connection with sensitization to the hapten diphenylcyclopropenone (DPC). The chain joins TRBV7-9 to TRBJ1-4; TRBD1 might be the D (6 bases). CDR3 amino acids: CASSYPLGGVEKLFF. The CDR3 nucleotides read TGTGCCAGCAGCTACCCCCTGGGGGGCGTAGAAAAACTGTTTTTT.